One and the same sample provided the 14 T cell receptor beta chains below, sequenced in a study of T cells in Graves' hyperthyroidism and ophthalmopathy. TCR beta CDR3 region amplification was performed from RNA transcripts. TCR CDR3 regions were first amplified by RT-PCR with HTBI primers. TCRdb re-derived calls from the multiplex PCR reads in MiXCR, one entry per CDR3 protein. This sample yields fewer than 650,000 distinct CDR3 sequences, of which around 15% are seen a single time; approximately 4.2% belongs to the top ten. Sequences were obtained from blood. The receptors stem from a woman in her thirties or forties with Graves' ophthalmopathy.

This clonotype came up many times. V usage is TRBV14 and J usage is TRBJ2-5; D is perhaps TRBD2 (6 bases). The CDR3 sequence is 16 residues long. Germline-derived CDR1 and CDR2 are SGHDN and FVKESK. Trimming removed 6 bases at V and 5 bases at J, with 22 bases between. CDR3 DNA: TGTGCCAGCAGTTCTCGCACTTCCTCCGGAGGGGAGACCCAGTACTTC. Protein sequence: CASSSRTSSGGETQYF.

This clonotype was recorded at least ten times. The chain is built from TRBV6-1 and TRBJ1-5, with D possibly TRBD1 on 5 matching bases. Trimming removed 7 bases from V and 0 bases from J, with 13 bases in between. The length of the CDR3 is 15 residues. Germline CDR1 reads MNHNS; CDR2 reads SASEGT. The CDR3 sequence: CASKLGRYSNQPQHF. In DNA form, the CDR3 reads TGTGCCAGCAAACTGGGACGGTATAGCAATCAGCCCCAGCATTTT.

Many counts were recorded for this clonotype. This rearrangement joins TRBV27 to TRBJ1-6; no firm D call. Looked up from germline, CDR1 is MNHEY and CDR2 is SMNVEV (reference sequence). The CDR3 covers 14 residues. V was pared by 5 bases and J by 10 bases, with 15 bases between. The CDR3 coding sequence is TGTGCCAGCAGTCCCCGGGCCACCGGGTCACCCCTCCACTTT. Protein sequence: CASSPRATGSPLHF.

This clonotype turned up a few times. The chain has TRBV5-1 and TRBJ1-3; D is unresolved. This CDR3 spans 17 amino acids. The germline V gene encodes CDR1 SGHRS and CDR2 YFSETQ. Deletions cut 0 bases from V and 0 bases from J, with 13 bases between. The chain's CDR3 is CASSLAGTARSGNTIYF. The CDR3 DNA follows: TGCGCCAGCAGCTTGGCCGGAACAGCGCGCTCTGGAAACACCATATATTTT.

This clonotype has a count of ten or more. This rearrangement joins TRBV7-8 to TRBJ2-7; possible D gene TRBD2, 5 bases. This CDR3 has 14 residues. The germline V and J ends were trimmed by 1 base and 4 bases, with 11 bases remaining between them. The V gene's germline CDR1 is SGHVS and CDR2 FQNEAQ. CDR3 region: CASSLEYGEYEQYF. CDR3 coding DNA: TGTGCCAGCAGCTTAGAATACGGGGAGTACGAGCAGTACTTC.

This clonotype was counted ten times or more. This rearrangement joins TRBV4-1 to TRBJ1-5; TRBD1 might be the D (6 bases). The CDR3 extends over 15 amino acids. Germline CDR1 reads MGHRA; CDR2 reads YSYEKL. Trimming removed 2 bases at V and 0 bases at J, with 8 bases between. In DNA, the CDR3 is TGCGCCAGCAGCCAACAGGGGCGTAGCAATCAGCCCCAGCATTTT. This translates into CASSQQGRSNQPQHF.

The chain carries TRBV5-6 and TRBJ2-5; D may correspond to TRBD1 or TRBD2 (5 bases each). The germline gives CDR1 SGHDT, CDR2 YYEEEE. Trimming cost V 1 base and J 1 base, with 14 bases left between them. The CDR3 is 16 residues long. DNA of the CDR3: TGTGCCAGCAGCTTGCGAGGGGTAGTGGGCCAAGAGACCCAGTACTTC. It yields the protein CASSLRGVVGQETQYF.

Here the CDR3 reads CASSPPTGHPKADTQYF. The CDR3 DNA reads as TGTGCCAGCAGCCCGCCGACCGGACACCCTAAGGCAGATACGCAGTATTTT. The chain employs TRBV9 and TRBJ2-3; a weak D match, TRBD1 (5 bases). V lost 4 bases, J lost 4 bases, and 22 bases lay in between. This CDR3 spans 17 amino acids. Germline V gene lookup returns CDR1 SGDLS and CDR2 YYNGEE.

This clonotype was found many times. This chain uses TRBV12-3 or TRBV12-4 with TRBJ2-7; D is uncertain. V was cut by 7 bases and J by 6 bases, with 13 bases left in between. The CDR3 covers 12 residues. CDR3 DNA sequence: TGTGCCAGCACTACCGCATTTGGCGAGCAGTACTTC. Its translation is CASTTAFGEQYF.

The chain is built from TRBV29-1 and TRBJ2-2; 12 bases line up with TRBD2. There are 15 residues in the CDR3. The junction had 9 bases not matched to a gene; V was cut back by 6 bases and J by 7 bases. The germline V gene encodes CDR1 SQVTM and CDR2 ANQGSEA. The CDR3 coding sequence is TGCAGCGTGCCGACTAGCGGGAGTGTAATCGGGGAGCTGTTTTTT. Translation gives CSVPTSGSVIGELFF.

This clonotype appeared many times. CDR3 nucleotide sequence: TGTGCCAGCAGTCAGGACGGACTCTCTGGCTACACCTTC. Protein: CASSQDGLSGYTF. V gene TRBV12-3 or TRBV12-4 combines with J gene TRBJ1-2; D call uncertain. V dropped 5 bases and J dropped 7 bases, with 14 bases sitting between them. The CDR3 has 13 amino acids.

This clonotype has a count of ten or more. This chain uses TRBV19 with TRBJ1-5; tentative D call: TRBD1 (5 bases). The V end was cut by 6 bases, the J end by 5 bases, with 14 bases between. This CDR3 contains 14 residues. Germline loops: CDR1 LNHDA, CDR2 SQIVND (reference sequence). CDR3 sequence: CASSPGQNDQPQHF. The CDR3 DNA follows: TGTGCCAGTAGCCCAGGGCAGAACGATCAGCCCCAGCATTTT.

This clonotype occurred many times. The V gene is TRBV6-5, the J gene TRBJ2-7, with D unresolved. CDR1 and CDR2 from the germline V gene are MNHEY and SVGAGI. This CDR3 has 14 residues. V was shortened by 0 bases and J by 4 bases, with 10 bases between the two germline ends. The CDR3 sequence is CASSYSRLTYEQYF. CDR3 bases: TGTGCCAGCAGTTACTCGAGATTAACTTACGAGCAGTACTTC.

This clonotype was detected ten times or more. V usage is TRBV28 and J usage is TRBJ2-7; no definite D call. This CDR3 is built from 13 residues. Trimming removed 1 base from V and 2 bases from J, with 6 bases in between. Germline-derived CDR1 and CDR2 are MDHEN and SYDVKM. CDR3 DNA sequence: TGTGCCAGCAGTTTATTGGGTACCTACGAGCAGTACTTC. It translates to CASSLLGTYEQYF.